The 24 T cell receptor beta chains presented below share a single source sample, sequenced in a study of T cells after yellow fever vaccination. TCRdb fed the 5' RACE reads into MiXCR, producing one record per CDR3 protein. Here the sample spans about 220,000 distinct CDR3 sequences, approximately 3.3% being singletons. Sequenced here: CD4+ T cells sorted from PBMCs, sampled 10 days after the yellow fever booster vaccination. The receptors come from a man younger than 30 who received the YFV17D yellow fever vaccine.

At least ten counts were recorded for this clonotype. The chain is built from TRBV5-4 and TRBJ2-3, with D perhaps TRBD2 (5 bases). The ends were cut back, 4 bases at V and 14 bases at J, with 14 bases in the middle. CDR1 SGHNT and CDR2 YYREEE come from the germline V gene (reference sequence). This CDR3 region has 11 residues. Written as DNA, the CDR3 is TGTGCCAGCAGCGTGGGCACTAGGGTGTATTTT. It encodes CASSVGTRVYF. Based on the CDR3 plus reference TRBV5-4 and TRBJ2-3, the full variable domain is ETGVTQSPTHLIKTRGQQVTLRCSSQSGHNTVSWYQQALGQGPQFIFQYYREEENGRGNFPPRFSGLQFPNYSSELNVNALELDDSALYLCASSVGTRVYFGPGTRLTVL.

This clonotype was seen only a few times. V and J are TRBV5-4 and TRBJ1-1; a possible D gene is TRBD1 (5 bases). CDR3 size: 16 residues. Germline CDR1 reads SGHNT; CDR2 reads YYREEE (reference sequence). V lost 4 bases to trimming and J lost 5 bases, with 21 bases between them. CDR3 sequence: CASSQGTPSRGTEAFF. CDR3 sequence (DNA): TGTGCCAGCAGCCAAGGGACTCCCTCTAGAGGGACTGAAGCTTTCTTT.

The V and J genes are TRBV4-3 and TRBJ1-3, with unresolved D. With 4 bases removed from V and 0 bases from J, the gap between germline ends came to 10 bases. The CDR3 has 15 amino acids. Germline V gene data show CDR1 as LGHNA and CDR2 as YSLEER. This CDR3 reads CASSRTESSGNTIYF. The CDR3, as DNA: TGCGCCAGCAGCCGGACTGAGAGCTCTGGAAACACCATATATTTT.

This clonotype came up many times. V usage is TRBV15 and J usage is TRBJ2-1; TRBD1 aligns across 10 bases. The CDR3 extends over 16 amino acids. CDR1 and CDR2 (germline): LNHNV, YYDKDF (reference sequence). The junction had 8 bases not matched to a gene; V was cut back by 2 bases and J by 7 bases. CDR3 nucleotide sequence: TGTGCCACCAGCAGAACTACCGGGACAGGGGTAAATGAGCAGTTCTTC. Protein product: CATSRTTGTGVNEQFF.

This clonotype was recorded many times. CDR3 region: CATSDFRYGCEKLFF. In nucleotides, the CDR3 is TGTGCCACCAGTGATTTCCGGTACGGTTGCGAAAAACTGTTTTTT. This chain connects TRBV24-1 to TRBJ1-4, with unresolved D. Germline CDR1 reads KGHDR; CDR2 reads SFDVKD. CDR3 length: 15 residues. Deletions cut 1 base from V and 8 bases from J, with 13 bases between.

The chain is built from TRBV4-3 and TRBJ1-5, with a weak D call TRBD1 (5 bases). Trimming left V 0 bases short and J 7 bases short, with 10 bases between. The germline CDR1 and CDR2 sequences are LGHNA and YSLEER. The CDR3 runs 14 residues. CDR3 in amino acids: CASSQDRRGQPQHF. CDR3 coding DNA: TGCGCCAGCAGCCAAGACCGGAGGGGCCAGCCCCAGCATTTT.

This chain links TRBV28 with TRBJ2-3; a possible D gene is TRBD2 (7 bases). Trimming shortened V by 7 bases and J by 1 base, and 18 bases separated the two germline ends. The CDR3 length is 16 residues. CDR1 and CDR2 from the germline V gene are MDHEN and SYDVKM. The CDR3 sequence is CASNYNPGGGTDTQYF. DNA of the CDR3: TGTGCCAGCAATTATAATCCGGGGGGCGGCACAGATACGCAGTATTTT.

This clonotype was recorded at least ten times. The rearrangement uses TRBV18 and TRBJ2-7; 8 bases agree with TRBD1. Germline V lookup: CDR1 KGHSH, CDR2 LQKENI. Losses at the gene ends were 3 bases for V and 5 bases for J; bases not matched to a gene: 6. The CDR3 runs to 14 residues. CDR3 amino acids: CASSPGTGNDEQYF. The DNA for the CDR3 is TGTGCCAGCTCACCCGGGACAGGTAATGACGAGCAGTACTTC.

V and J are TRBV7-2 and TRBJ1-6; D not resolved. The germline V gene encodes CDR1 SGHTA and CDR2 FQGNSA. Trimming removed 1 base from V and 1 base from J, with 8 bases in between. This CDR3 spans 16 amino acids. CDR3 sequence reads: CASSLVVGSYNSPLHF. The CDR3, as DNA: TGTGCCAGCAGCTTAGTTGTCGGGTCCTATAATTCACCCCTCCACTTT.

In DNA, the CDR3 is TGCGCCAGCAGCTCGAACGGACAGAGCTCCTACGAGCAGTACTTC. Its translation: CASSSNGQSSYEQYF. V gene TRBV5-1 combines with J gene TRBJ2-7; a possible D gene is TRBD1 (6 bases). The germline V gene has CDR1 SGHRS and CDR2 YFSETQ. V was trimmed by 3 bases and J by 0 bases, leaving 13 bases between them. CDR3 length equals 15 residues.

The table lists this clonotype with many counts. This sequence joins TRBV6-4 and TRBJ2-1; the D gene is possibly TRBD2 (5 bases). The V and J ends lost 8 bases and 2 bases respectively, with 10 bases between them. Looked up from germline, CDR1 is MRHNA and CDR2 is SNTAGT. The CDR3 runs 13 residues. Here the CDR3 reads CASSTNPYNEQFF. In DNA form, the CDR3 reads TGTGCCAGCTCGACTAACCCCTACAATGAGCAGTTCTTC.

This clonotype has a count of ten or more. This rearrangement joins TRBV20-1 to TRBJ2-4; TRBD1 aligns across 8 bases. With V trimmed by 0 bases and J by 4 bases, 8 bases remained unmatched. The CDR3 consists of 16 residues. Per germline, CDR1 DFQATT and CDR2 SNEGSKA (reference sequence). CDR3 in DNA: TGCAGTGCTAGAGATTACAGGGGGTCCCCTAAAAACATTCAGTACTTC. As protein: CSARDYRGSPKNIQYF.

The CDR3 is CASSHVQDIQYF. CDR3 in DNA: TGCGCCAGCAGCCATGTCCAAGACATTCAGTACTTC. The V gene is TRBV4-1, the J gene TRBJ2-4; D not resolved. CDR1 MGHRA and CDR2 YSYEKL come from the germline V gene. Trimming pared 3 bases from V and 8 bases from J, leaving 8 bases between. This CDR3 comprises 12 residues.

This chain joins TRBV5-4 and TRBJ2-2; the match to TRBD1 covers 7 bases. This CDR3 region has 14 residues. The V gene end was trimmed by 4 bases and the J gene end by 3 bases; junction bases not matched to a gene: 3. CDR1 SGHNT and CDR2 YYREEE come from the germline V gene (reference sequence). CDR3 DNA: TGTGCCAGCAGCCGGGACAGCCACACCGGGGAGCTGTTTTTT. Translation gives CASSRDSHTGELFF.

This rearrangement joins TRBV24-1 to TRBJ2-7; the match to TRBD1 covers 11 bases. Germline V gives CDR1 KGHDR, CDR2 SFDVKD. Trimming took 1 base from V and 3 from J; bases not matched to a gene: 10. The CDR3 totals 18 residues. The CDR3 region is CATSDFDLRDRGFYEQYF. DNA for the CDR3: TGTGCCACCAGTGATTTTGACCTTCGGGACAGGGGGTTCTACGAGCAGTACTTC.

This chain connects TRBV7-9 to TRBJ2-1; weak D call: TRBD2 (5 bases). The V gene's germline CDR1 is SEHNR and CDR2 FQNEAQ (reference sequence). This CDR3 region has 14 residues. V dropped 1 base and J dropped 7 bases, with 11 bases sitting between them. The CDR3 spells CASSLGGEGNEQFF. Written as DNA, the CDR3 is TGTGCCAGCAGCTTAGGCGGAGAGGGAAATGAGCAGTTCTTC.

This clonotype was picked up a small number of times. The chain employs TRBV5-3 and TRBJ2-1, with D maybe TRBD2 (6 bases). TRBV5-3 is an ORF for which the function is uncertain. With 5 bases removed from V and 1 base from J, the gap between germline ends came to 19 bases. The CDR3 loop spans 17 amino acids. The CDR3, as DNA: TGTGCCAGAAGGGGCGGGGCGCCGATTGGGTCCTACAATGAGCAGTTCTTC. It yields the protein CARRGGAPIGSYNEQFF.

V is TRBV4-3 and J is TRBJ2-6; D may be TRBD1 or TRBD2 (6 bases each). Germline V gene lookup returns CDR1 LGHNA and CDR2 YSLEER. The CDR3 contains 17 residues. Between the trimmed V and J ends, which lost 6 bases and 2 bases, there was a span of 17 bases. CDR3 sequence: CASSGGAGVAGANVLTF. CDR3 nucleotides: TGCGCCAGCAGTGGAGGGGCAGGGGTTGCTGGGGCCAACGTCCTGACTTTC.

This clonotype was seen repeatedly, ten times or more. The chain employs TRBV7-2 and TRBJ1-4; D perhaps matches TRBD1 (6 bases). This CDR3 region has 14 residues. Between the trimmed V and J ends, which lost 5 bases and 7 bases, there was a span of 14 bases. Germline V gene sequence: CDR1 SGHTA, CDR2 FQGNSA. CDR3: CASSPQGWGEKLFF. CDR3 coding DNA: TGTGCCAGCAGCCCACAGGGTTGGGGTGAAAAACTGTTTTTT.

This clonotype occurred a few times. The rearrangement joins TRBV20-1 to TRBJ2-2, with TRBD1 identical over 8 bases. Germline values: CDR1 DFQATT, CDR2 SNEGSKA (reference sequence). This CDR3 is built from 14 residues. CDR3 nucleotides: TGCAGCGTATCGACAGGGGAAGTCGGCGGGGAGCTGTTTTTT. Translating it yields CSVSTGEVGGELFF.

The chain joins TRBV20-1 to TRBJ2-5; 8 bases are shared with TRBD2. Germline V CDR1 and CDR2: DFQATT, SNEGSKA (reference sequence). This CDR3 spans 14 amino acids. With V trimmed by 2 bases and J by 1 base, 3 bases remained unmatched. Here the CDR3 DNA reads TGCAGTGCTAGAACCGGGACTAGCCAAGAGACCCAGTACTTC. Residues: CSARTGTSQETQYF.

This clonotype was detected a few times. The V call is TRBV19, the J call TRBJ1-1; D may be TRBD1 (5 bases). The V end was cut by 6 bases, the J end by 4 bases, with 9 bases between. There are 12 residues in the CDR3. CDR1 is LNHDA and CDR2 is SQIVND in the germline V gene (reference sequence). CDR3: CASSRDGTEAFF. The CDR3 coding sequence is TGTGCCAGTAGCCGGGACGGCACTGAAGCTTTCTTT.

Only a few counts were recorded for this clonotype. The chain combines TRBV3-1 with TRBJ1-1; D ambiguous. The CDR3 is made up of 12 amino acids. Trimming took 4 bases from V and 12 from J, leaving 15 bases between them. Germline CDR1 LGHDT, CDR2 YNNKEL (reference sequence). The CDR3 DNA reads TGTGCCAGCAGCCGGTTAAGAGACCAAACTTTCTTT. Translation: CASSRLRDQTFF. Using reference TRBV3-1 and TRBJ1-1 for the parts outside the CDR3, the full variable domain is DTAVSQTPKYLVTQMGNDKSIKCEQNLGHDTMYWYKQDSKKFLKIMFSYNNKELIINETVPNRFSPKSPDKAHLNLHINSLELGDSAVYFCASSRLRDQTFFGQGTRLTVV.

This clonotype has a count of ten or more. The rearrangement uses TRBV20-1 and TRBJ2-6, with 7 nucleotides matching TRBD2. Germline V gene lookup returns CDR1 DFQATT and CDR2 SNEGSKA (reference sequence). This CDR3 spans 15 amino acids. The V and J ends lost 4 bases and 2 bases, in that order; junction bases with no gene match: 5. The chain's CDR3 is CSATIRGAGANVLTF. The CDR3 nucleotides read TGCAGTGCTACGATACGGGGGGCTGGGGCCAACGTCCTGACTTTC.